This T cell receptor beta chain stems from a study of response to subunit inactivated influenza vaccine. Using its own MiXCR run on the RT-PCR reads, TCRdb lists one record per CDR3 protein. The sample shows under 850,000 distinct CDR3 sequences, approximately 18% of them seen only once. Overall study results and limits: It was the authors' suggestion that each seasonal influenza vaccination recruits few new T cells.

On this clonotype itself: The antigen is undetermined.

CDR1 and CDR2 from the germline V gene are SGHTA and FQGNSA. Between the trimmed V and J ends, which lost 5 bases and 15 bases, there was a span of 20 bases. CDR3 length equals 13 residues. The sequencing here drew on PBMCs from blood, taken more than 4 days after vaccination. The origin of this receptor is a man aged 50 to 60 who received an inactivated influenza vaccine. This rearrangement joins TRBV7-2 to TRBJ2-4, with a weak D call TRBD2 (6 bases). In nucleotides, the CDR3 is TGTGCCAGCAGCCAGGATCCCGGGAGCCTTACGTACTTC. Translated: CASSQDPGSLTYF.